This TCR beta chain was found in a study of a mutant IDH1 vaccine in newly diagnosed glioma. Study background: Earlier treatment was radiotherapy, temozolomide, or both, with most getting both.

This clone was counted a single time. Antigen: not known. Trimming shortened V by 3 bases and J by 0 bases, and 11 bases separated the two germline ends. Germline assignment: CDR1 MDHEN and CDR2 SYDVKM. The CDR3 length is 16 residues. As for time point: week 47, end of study. Every vaccination contained 300 ug of the mutant IDH1 20-mer peptide and was paired with topical imiquimod. Clones were sequenced by immunoSEQ multiplex PCR, and TCRdb holds only the in-frame ones, with some missing. The repertoire consists of around 94,000 clones, with nearly 90% occurring once and the leading ten covering 0.77%. Findings and limits, study-wide: In about 93% of patients, immune responses induced by the vaccine occurred.

Here the sequenced sample was PBMCs, taken from a glioma patient whose treatment included an IDH1 peptide vaccine. The sequence derives from a woman between 50 and 59 years old with glioma. The gene calls are TRBV28 and TRBJ1-4, with D possibly being TRBD1 (5 bases). The CDR3 nucleotides are TGTGCCAGCAGTTTCCAGGGAGGCGCAACTAATGAAAAACTGTTTTTT. The encoded protein is CASSFQGGATNEKLFF.